These T cell receptor beta chains were read from a single sample in a study of blood T cell repertoires in COVID-19. Assay used: immunoSEQ multiplex PCR; TCRdb lists only in-frame clones, some missing. In the table there are approximately 280,000 clones, more than 75% of which are singletons. Sequencing was carried out using peripheral blood. These receptors were taken from a woman in her twenties or thirties who had recovered from COVID-19. CDR3s include the opening cysteine and the closing phenylalanine or tryptophan. A D gene is named only where the DNA matches it firmly. Not every row has a clone size; where given, it reads once, few, many or a size class.

TRBV28	-	-	TRBJ2-7	CASTRGDYEQYF	TGTGCGAGCACCAGGGGCGACTACGAGCAGTACTTC
TRBV19	-	-	TRBJ2-7	CASSPRDLSSYEQYF	TGTGCCAGTAGCCCGCGGGACCTCAGCTCCTACGAGCAGTACTTC
TRBV4-1	-	-	TRBJ2-3	CASSQVGLATDTQYF	TGCGCCAGCAGCCAAGTTGGCCTAGCCACAGATACGCAGTATTTT
TRBV7-9	-	-	TRBJ1-1	CASSSNYESFRAFF	TGTGCCAGCAGCTCCAATTATGAATCTTTTCGGGCTTTCTTT
TRBV4-1	TRBD1	-	TRBJ1-2	CASSPTGVPSGYTF	TGCGCCAGCAGCCCCACAGGGGTTCCGTCTGGCTACACCTTC
TRBV4-1	-	-	TRBJ2-3	CASSQEGQRIRDTQYF	TGCGCCAGCAGCCAAGAAGGCCAGCGCATTCGGGATACGCAGTATTTT
TRBV19	-	-	TRBJ2-2	CTSRWRSTGELFF	TGTACCAGTAGGTGGCGGTCAACCGGGGAGCTGTTTTTT
TRBV6-2/TRBV6-3	TRBD2	-	TRBJ2-1	CASSYTGLAVNEQFF	TGTGCCAGCAGTTACACCGGACTAGCGGTCAATGAGCAGTTCTTC
TRBV4-3	-	-	TRBJ1-1	CASSPGLINTEAFF	TGCGCCAGCAGCCCGGGTCTAATAAACACTGAAGCTTTCTTT
TRBV2	TRBD1	once	TRBJ2-4	CASSFTGGRYF	TGTGCCAGCAGTTTCACAGGGGGGCGGTACTTC
TRBV9	-	-	TRBJ2-3	CASSVAGGRDTQYF	TGTGCCAGCAGCGTCGCCGGGGGGCGAGATACGCAGTATTTT
TRBV4-2	-	-	TRBJ1-1	CASSRSPTRREAFF	TGTGCCAGCAGCCGGTCTCCTACTAGACGTGAAGCTTTCTTT
TRBV3-1/TRBV3-2	-	-	TRBJ1-1	CASTQTGNTEAFF	TGTGCCAGCACTCAGACAGGGAACACTGAAGCTTTCTTT
TRBV27	TRBD1	-	TRBJ1-6	CASSSYSGTGGSPLHF	TGTGCCAGCAGTTCGTACTCCGGGACAGGGGGATCACCCCTCCACTTT
TRBV5-1	TRBD2	-	TRBJ2-1	CASSSKNPTSGGQSYNEQFF	TGCGCCAGCAGCTCTAAAAACCCGACTAGCGGGGGACAGTCCTACAATGAGCAGTTCTTC
TRBV5-4	TRBD1	-	TRBJ2-7	CASSAGQGVVYF	TGTGCCAGCAGCGCTGGACAGGGAGTTGTGTACTTC
TRBV6-4	-	-	TRBJ2-1	CASSISSYNEQFF	TGTGCCAGCAGTATTAGCTCCTACAATGAGCAGTTCTTC
TRBV20-1	-	-	TRBJ2-7	CSASSGLQKDVEQYF	TGCAGTGCTAGTAGCGGCCTTCAAAAGGATGTCGAGCAGTACTTC
TRBV5-5	-	-	TRBJ1-5	CASSRDSNQPQHF	TGTGCCAGCAGTCGAGATAGCAATCAGCCCCAGCATTTT
TRBV18	-	once	TRBJ1-2	CASSPTSQIFYGYTF	TGTGCCAGCTCACCGACTAGCCAGATCTTCTATGGCTACACCTTC
TRBV18	-	-	TRBJ2-1	CASSPSARNNEQFF	TGTGCCAGCTCACCAAGCGCCCGAAACAATGAGCAGTTCTTC
TRBV7-9	-	-	TRBJ2-5	CASSLRTSQETQYF	TGTGCCAGCAGCCTCCGGACTTCCCAAGAGACCCAGTACTTC
TRBV9	TRBD1	few	TRBJ1-3	CASSLRDSSGNTIYF	TGTGCCAGCAGCCTACGGGACAGCTCTGGAAACACCATATATTTT
TRBV27	TRBD2	-	TRBJ2-7	CASRPGTRPIYEQYF	TGTGCCAGCAGACCCGGGACTAGGCCCATCTACGAGCAGTACTTC
TRBV7-6	TRBD2	-	TRBJ2-1	CASSFLAGDNEQFF	TGTGCCAGCAGCTTTCTAGCGGGAGACAATGAGCAGTTCTTC
TRBV6-5	-	-	TRBJ1-1	CASSYSAGTEAFF	TGTGCCAGCAGTTACTCGGCGGGGACTGAAGCTTTCTTT
TRBV7-2	TRBD2	-	TRBJ2-5	CASSSLAGVLEGTQYF	TGTGCCAGCAGCTCGTTAGCGGGTGTGCTTGAGGGGACCCAGTACTTC
TRBV27	-	-	TRBJ1-6	CASSLSGGRAPLHF	TGTGCCAGCAGTTTAAGTGGGGGCAGGGCACCCCTCCACTTT
TRBV10-3	TRBD1	-	TRBJ1-2	CAISESQGGGYTF	TGTGCCATCAGTGAGTCACAGGGGGGTGGCTACACCTTC
TRBV5-1	-	-	TRBJ1-4	CASSSSGDVGEKLFF	TGCGCCAGCAGCTCAAGTGGAGACGTGGGTGAAAAACTGTTTTTT
TRBV19	TRBD1	once	TRBJ1-1	CASSEDRDTEAFF	TGTGCCAGTAGTGAGGACAGGGACACTGAAGCTTTCTTT
TRBV10-3	-	-	TRBJ2-1	CAISERQENNEQFF	TGTGCCATCAGTGAAAGGCAGGAAAACAATGAGCAGTTCTTC
TRBV7-9	TRBD2	-	TRBJ2-1	CASSPLGLASGRPNEQFF	TGTGCCAGCAGCCCATTAGGTTTAGCTAGCGGGAGGCCTAATGAGCAGTTCTTC
TRBV23-1	-	-	TRBJ2-7	CASSHRSSLGGEQYF	TGCGCCAGCAGTCACCGATCTTCCCTGGGGGGCGAGCAGTACTTC
TRBV20-1	-	-	TRBJ2-7	CSAEDSYEQYF	TGCAGTGCGGAGGACAGCTACGAGCAGTACTTC
TRBV5-6	TRBD1	-	TRBJ1-1	CASSLVDRGHTEAFF	TGTGCCAGCAGCTTGGTGGACAGGGGGCACACTGAAGCTTTCTTT
TRBV5-1	-	-	TRBJ2-3	CASSLYGIPSTDTQYF	TGCGCCAGCAGCTTATACGGGATCCCTAGCACAGATACGCAGTATTTT
TRBV12-5	TRBD1	-	TRBJ1-6	CASGLRGRQGYMYSPLHF	TGTGCTAGTGGTTTGCGGGGGAGACAGGGGTACATGTATTCACCCCTCCACTTT
TRBV6-2/TRBV6-3	TRBD2	-	TRBJ2-1	CASSFKGLGGYNEQFF	TGTGCCAGCAGTTTCAAGGGACTAGGAGGGTACAATGAGCAGTTCTTC
TRBV18	-	-	TRBJ2-5	CASSLSLGRTETQYF	TGTGCCAGCTCACTCTCCCTGGGCCGTACAGAGACCCAGTACTTC
TRBV6-5	TRBD1	-	TRBJ1-6	CASRPGGSYNSPLHF	TGTGCCAGCAGACCAGGGGGCTCCTATAATTCACCCCTCCACTTT
TRBV28	TRBD2	few	TRBJ2-7	CASILGLAGGPYEQYF	TGTGCCAGCATTCTGGGACTAGCGGGAGGCCCCTACGAGCAGTACTTC
TRBV5-6	-	-	TRBJ2-6	CASSLGRDFGANVLTF	TGTGCCAGCAGCTTGGGCCGGGACTTTGGGGCCAACGTCCTGACTTTC
TRBV7-9	-	-	TRBJ2-7	CASSLAQVNEQYF	TGTGCCAGCAGCTTAGCTCAGGTCAACGAGCAGTACTTC
TRBV5-6	-	-	TRBJ2-3	CASSLTGADTQYF	TGTGCCAGCAGCTTGACTGGAGCAGATACGCAGTATTTT
TRBV5-1	-	few	TRBJ1-1	CASSTARNTEAFF	TGCGCCAGCAGCACTGCAAGGAACACTGAAGCTTTCTTT
TRBV27	-	-	TRBJ2-2	CASSLGGVLVGELFF	TGTGCCAGCAGTTTAGGCGGGGTCTTGGTCGGGGAGCTGTTTTTT
TRBV27	TRBD2	-	TRBJ2-7	CASSLLVSGGREQYF	TGTGCCAGCAGTTTACTCGTTTCCGGGGGGAGGGAGCAGTACTTC